One and the same sample provided the 2 T cell receptor beta chains below, sequenced in a study of PD-1 blockade in classical Hodgkin lymphoma (dated by TCRdb to 2018 to 2021). Libraries were prepared through the immunoSEQ multiplex PCR assay. TCRdb re-hosts the immuneACCESS table, in-frame sequences only. Its copies lack some clones; in the studies checked, an unresolved V gene accounts for under half of them, and the cause for the rest is not known. The sample table shows around 30,000 clones, and more than 85% are seen once. In total, the top ten clones hold roughly 0.44% of the sample. This sample's time point label indicates: cycle 4 day 1 (C4D1), after five to seven weeks of nivolumab. All trial patients had relapsed after autologous stem cell transplantation, with cohorts A, B and C differing in prior brentuximab vedotin exposure. CD4+ T cells were purified from thawed PBMCs by magnetic negative selection with a Miltenyi CD4+ T cell isolation kit.

The sample consisted of CD4+ T cells from blood, taken before the fourth cycle of nivolumab. These receptor sequences come from a human donor with classical Hodgkin lymphoma.

This chain connects TRBV18 to TRBJ2-1, with D hard to call. CDR1 and CDR2 from the germline V gene are KGHSH and LQKENI. The CDR3 is 11 amino acids. V was cut by 2 bases and J by 8 bases, with 4 bases left in between. DNA of the CDR3: TGTGCCAGCTCACCAAGCTATGAGCAGTTCTTC. It is translated as CASSPSYEQFF.

This clone showed up just a few times. V gene TRBV7-3 combines with J gene TRBJ2-2; the match to TRBD2 covers 7 bases. V shed 0 bases, J shed 6 bases, and the junction held 7 bases outside the gene matches. There are 16 residues in the CDR3. Germline V gene lookup returns CDR1 SGHTA and CDR2 FQGTGA. In DNA, the CDR3 is TGTGCCAGCAGCTTAACAGCACCGGGGGGAGCCGGGGAGCTGTTTTTT. It is translated as CASSLTAPGGAGELFF.